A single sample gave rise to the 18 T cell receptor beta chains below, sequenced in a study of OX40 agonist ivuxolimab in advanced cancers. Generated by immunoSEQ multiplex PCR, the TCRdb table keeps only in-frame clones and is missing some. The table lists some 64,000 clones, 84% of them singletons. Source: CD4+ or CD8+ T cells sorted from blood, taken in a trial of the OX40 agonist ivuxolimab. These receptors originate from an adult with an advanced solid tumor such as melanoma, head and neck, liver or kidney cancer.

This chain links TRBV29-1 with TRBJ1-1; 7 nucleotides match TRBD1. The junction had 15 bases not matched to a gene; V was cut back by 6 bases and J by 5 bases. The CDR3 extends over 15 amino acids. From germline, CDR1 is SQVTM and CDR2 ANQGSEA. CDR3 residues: CSVVKPRGARTEAFF. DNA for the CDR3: TGCAGCGTCGTCAAGCCCAGGGGGGCAAGGACTGAAGCTTTCTTT. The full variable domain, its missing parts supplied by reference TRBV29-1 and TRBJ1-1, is SAVISQKPSRDICQRGTSLTIQCQVDSQVTMMFWYRQQPGQSLTLIATANQGSEATYESGFVIDKFPISRPNLTFSTLTVSNMSPEDSSIYLCSVVKPRGARTEAFFGQGTRLTVV.

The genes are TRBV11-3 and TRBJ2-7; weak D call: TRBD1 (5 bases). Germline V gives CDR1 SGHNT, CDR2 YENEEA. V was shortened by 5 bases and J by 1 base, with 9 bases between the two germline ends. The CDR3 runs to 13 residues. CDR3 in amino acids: CASSPRQSYEQYF. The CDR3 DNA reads TGTGCCAGCAGCCCTAGACAGTCCTACGAGCAGTACTTC. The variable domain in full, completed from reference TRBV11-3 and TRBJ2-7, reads EAGVVQSPRYKIIEKKQPVAFWCNPISGHNTLYWYLQNLGQGPELLIRYENEEAVDDSQLPKDRFSAERLKGVDSTLKIQPAELGDSAVYLCASSPRQSYEQYFGPGTRLTVT.

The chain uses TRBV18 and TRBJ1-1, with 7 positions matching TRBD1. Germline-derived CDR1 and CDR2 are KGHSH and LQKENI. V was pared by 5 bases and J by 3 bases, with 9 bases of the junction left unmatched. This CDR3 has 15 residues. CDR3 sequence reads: CASSVLGTEDTEAFF. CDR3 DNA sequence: TGTGCCAGCTCAGTACTTGGGACAGAGGACACTGAAGCTTTCTTT.

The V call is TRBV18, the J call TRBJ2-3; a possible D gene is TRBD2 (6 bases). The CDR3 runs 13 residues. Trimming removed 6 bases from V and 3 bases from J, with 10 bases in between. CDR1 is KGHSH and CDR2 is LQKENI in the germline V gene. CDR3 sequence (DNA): TGTGCCAGCTCGCGGGGCATTACAGATACGCAGTATTTT. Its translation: CASSRGITDTQYF.

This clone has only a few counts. The CDR3 protein is CAWAAGRYGLATNEKLFF. CDR3 sequence (DNA): TGTGCCTGGGCAGCGGGACGTTACGGACTTGCAACTAATGAAAAACTGTTTTTT. V usage is TRBV30 and J usage is TRBJ1-4; D perhaps matches TRBD1 (5 bases). This CDR3 spans 18 amino acids. Germline V gene data show CDR1 as GTSNPN and CDR2 as SVGIG (reference sequence). V lost 5 bases and J lost 0, with 22 bases in between.

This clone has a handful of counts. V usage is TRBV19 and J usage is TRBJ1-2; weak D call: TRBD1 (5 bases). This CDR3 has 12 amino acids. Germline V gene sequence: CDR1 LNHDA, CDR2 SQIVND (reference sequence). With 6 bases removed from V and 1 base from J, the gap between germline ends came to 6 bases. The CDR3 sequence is CASSDSNYGYTF. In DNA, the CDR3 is TGTGCCAGTAGCGACAGTAACTATGGCTACACCTTC. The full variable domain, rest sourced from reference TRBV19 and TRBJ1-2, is DGGITQSPKYLFRKEGQNVTLSCEQNLNHDAMYWYRQDPGQGLRLIYYSQIVNDFQKGDIAEGYSVSREKKESFPLTVTSAQKNPTAFYLCASSDSNYGYTFGSGTRLTVV.

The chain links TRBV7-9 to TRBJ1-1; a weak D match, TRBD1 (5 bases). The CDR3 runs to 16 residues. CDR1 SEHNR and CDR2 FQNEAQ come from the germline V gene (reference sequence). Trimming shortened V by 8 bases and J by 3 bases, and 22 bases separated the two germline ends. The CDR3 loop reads CASRLGHLTGDTEAFF. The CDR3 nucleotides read TGTGCCAGCCGCCTTGGGCACCTAACGGGGGACACTGAAGCTTTCTTT. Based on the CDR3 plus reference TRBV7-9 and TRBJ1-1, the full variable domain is DTGVSQNPRHKITKRGQNVTFRCDPISEHNRLYWYRQTLGQGPEFLTYFQNEAQLEKSRLLSDRFSAERPKGSFSTLEIQRTEQGDSAMYLCASRLGHLTGDTEAFFGQGTRLTVV.

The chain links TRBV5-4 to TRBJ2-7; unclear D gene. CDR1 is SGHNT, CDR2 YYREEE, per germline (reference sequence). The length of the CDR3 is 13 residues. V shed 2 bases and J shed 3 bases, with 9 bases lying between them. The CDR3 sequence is CASSFDVDYEQYF. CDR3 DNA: TGTGCCAGCAGCTTCGACGTAGACTACGAGCAGTACTTC.

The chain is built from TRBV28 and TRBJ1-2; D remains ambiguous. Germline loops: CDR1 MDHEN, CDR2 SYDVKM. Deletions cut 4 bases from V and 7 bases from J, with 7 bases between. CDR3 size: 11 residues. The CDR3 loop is CASSSSRGYTF. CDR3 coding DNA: TGTGCCAGCAGTTCAAGTCGTGGCTACACCTTC.

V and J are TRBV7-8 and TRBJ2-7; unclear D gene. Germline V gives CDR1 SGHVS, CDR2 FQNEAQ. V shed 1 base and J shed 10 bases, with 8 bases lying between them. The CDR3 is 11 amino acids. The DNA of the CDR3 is TGTGCCAGCAGCTTAGAAGGCCGACAGTACTTC. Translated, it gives CASSLEGRQYF. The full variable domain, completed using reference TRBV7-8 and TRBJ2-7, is GAGVSQSPRYKVAKRGQDVALRCDPISGHVSLFWYQQALGQGPEFLTYFQNEAQLDKSGLPSDRFFAERPEGSVSTLKIQRTQQEDSAVYLCASSLEGRQYFGPGTRLTVT.

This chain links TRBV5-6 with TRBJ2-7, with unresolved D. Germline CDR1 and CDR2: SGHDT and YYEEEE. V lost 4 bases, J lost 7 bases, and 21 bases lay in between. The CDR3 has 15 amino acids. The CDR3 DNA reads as TGTGCCAGCAGCCCATCTGAGGACCTCCCCCGAGAGCAGTACTTC. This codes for CASSPSEDLPREQYF.

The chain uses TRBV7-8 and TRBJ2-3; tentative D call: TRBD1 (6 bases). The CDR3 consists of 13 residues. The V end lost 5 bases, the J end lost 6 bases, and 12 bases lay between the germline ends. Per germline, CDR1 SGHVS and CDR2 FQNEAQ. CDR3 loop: CASSIQGSDTQYF. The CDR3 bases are TGTGCCAGCAGCATACAGGGTTCGGATACGCAGTATTTT.

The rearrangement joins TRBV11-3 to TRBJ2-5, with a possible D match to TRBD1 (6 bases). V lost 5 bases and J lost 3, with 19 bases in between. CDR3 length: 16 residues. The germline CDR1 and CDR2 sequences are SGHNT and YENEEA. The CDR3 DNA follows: TGTGCCAGCAGCCCAAGCCCACAGGGCGCCAAAGAGACCCAGTACTTC. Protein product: CASSPSPQGAKETQYF.

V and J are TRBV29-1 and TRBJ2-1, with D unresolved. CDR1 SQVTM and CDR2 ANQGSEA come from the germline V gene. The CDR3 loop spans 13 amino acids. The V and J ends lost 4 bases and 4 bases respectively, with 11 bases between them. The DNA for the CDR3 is TGCAGCGTTGGCCTCGCGACGTACAATGAGCAGTTCTTC. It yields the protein CSVGLATYNEQFF.

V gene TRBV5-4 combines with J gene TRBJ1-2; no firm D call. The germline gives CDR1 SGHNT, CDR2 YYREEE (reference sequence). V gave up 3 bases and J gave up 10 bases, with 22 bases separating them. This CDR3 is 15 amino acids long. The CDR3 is CASSSGKNGRSIYTF. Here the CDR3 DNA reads TGTGCCAGCAGCTCCGGGAAGAATGGGCGCTCAATCTACACCTTC.

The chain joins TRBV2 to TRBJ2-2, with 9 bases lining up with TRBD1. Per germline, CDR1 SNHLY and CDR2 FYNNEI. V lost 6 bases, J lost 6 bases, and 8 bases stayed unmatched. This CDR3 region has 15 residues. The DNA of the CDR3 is TGTGCCAGCAGCTTACAGGGGGCATCCGCCGGGGAGCTGTTTTTT. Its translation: CASSLQGASAGELFF.

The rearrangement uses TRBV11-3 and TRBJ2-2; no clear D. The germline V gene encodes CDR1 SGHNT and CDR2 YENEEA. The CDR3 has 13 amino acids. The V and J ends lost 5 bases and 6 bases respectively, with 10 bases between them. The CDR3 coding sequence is TGTGCCAGCAGCAGAAACAGTGCCGGGGAGCTGTTTTTT. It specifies CASSRNSAGELFF.

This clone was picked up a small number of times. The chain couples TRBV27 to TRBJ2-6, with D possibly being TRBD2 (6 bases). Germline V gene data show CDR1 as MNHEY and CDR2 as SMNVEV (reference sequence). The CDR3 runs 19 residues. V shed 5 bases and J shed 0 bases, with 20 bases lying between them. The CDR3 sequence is CASSGGQGDLRSGANVLTF. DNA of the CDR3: TGTGCCAGCAGTGGGGGTCAAGGGGACTTGCGCTCTGGGGCCAACGTCCTGACTTTC.